The rows below give T cell receptor beta chains drawn from one sample of a study of Ad26.COV2.S vaccination and SARS-CoV-2 variants. The method was immunoSEQ multiplex PCR; TCRdb's version includes in-frame clones alone and lacks a portion of them. The sample carries around 300,000 clones, 75% to 90% recorded once. The source was peripheral blood, collected in a trial of Ad26.COV2.S vaccine versus placebo. The receptors here all came from a person between 18 and 65 years old who received the Ad26.COV2.S COVID-19 vaccine or a placebo. Each CDR3 is given without its conserved first and last residue. The D gene is left open where the match is weak. The size of a clone is reported for some rows only, either as once, few or many, or as a class for expanded clones.

D: TRBD1
size: NA
V: TRBV5-1
CDR3: ASSLDRVNEKLF

D: TRBD2
size: NA
V: TRBV3-1/TRBV3-2
CDR3: ASSQSVAGGMITQY

D: NA
size: NA
V: TRBV29-1
CDR3: SVDSGTNEQF

D: NA
size: NA
V: TRBV27
CDR3: ASSPTDSSWQPQH

D: TRBD1
size: NA
V: TRBV5-1
CDR3: ASSLATGVGEQY

D: NA
size: NA
V: TRBV10-2
CDR3: ASNGVWNSPLH

D: NA
size: NA
V: TRBV9
CDR3: ASSVNRAGNTIY

D: TRBD1
size: NA
V: TRBV6-5
CDR3: ASSYDRANTGELF

D: NA
size: NA
V: TRBV29-1
CDR3: SVEGLRGGNTEAF

D: NA
size: NA
V: TRBV21-1
CDR3: ASSERQAGTVNSPLH

D: NA
size: once
V: TRBV4-3
CDR3: ASSQDVAGSFPHEQY

D: NA
size: NA
V: TRBV2
CDR3: ASFTGRASNYGYT

D: NA
size: few
V: TRBV10-1
CDR3: ASSPSGIHHGYT

D: NA
size: NA
V: TRBV7-2
CDR3: ASSLTQEYEQY

D: NA
size: NA
V: TRBV7-2
CDR3: ASSLVGSVGHNEQF

D: NA
size: NA
V: TRBV13
CDR3: ASSLEGGTDHYNEQF

D: NA
size: NA
V: TRBV7-2
CDR3: ASSFRDMDTEAF

D: NA
size: NA
V: TRBV3-1/TRBV3-2
CDR3: ASSQSSYEQY

D: TRBD1
size: NA
V: TRBV5-1
CDR3: ASSSGQGVQNIQY

D: TRBD2
size: NA
V: TRBV13
CDR3: ASSLSGGTSYEQY

D: NA
size: NA
V: TRBV30
CDR3: AWISAVYTEAF

D: NA
size: once
V: TRBV7-3
CDR3: ASSLEGISSYNEQF

D: TRBD2
size: NA
V: TRBV7-2
CDR3: ASKLSLAGEWQF

D: TRBD2
size: NA
V: TRBV2
CDR3: ASRPRLAGGRNEQF

D: NA
size: NA
V: TRBV9
CDR3: ASSVGGELLSPGELF

D: NA
size: NA
V: TRBV28
CDR3: ASKTGGGQDYGYT

D: TRBD2
size: NA
V: TRBV11-1
CDR3: ASSPRLAGLGEQF

D: TRBD1
size: NA
V: TRBV18
CDR3: ASSPPFGTGGTNEQF

D: NA
size: NA
V: TRBV9
CDR3: ASSVDWADTQY

D: NA
size: few
V: TRBV14
CDR3: ASSRVGAAEAF

D: TRBD2
size: NA
V: TRBV3-1/TRBV3-2
CDR3: ASSQNVGTRSMGTGELF

D: NA
size: NA
V: TRBV6-5
CDR3: ASSQSPYNEQF

D: NA
size: NA
V: TRBV18
CDR3: ASSRTDPTTGELF

D: TRBD1
size: NA
V: TRBV7-8
CDR3: ASSPTAGTANTEAF

D: NA
size: NA
V: TRBV29-1
CDR3: SVEVLNEQF

D: TRBD1
size: few
V: TRBV7-2
CDR3: ASSRTGDYEQY

D: TRBD1
size: NA
V: TRBV5-6
CDR3: ASSSDWTGYDGYT

D: NA
size: NA
V: TRBV27
CDR3: ASSFSTDTNEAF

D: NA
size: few
V: TRBV7-2
CDR3: ASSGDGNQPQH

D: TRBD1
size: NA
V: TRBV6-6
CDR3: ASSYLTGNYGYT

D: NA
size: NA
V: TRBV27
CDR3: ASSFPGNSKQF